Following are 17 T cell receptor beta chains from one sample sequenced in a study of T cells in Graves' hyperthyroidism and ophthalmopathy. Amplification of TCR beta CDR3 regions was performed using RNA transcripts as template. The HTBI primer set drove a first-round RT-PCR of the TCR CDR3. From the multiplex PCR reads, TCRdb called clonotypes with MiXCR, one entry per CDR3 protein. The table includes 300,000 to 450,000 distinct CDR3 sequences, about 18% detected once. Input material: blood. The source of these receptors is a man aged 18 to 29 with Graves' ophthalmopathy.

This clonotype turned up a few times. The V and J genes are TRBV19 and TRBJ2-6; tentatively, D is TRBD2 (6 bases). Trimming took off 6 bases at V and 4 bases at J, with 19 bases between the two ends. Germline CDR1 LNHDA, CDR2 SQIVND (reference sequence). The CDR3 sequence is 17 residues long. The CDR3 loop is CASRPGTPPAGANVLTF. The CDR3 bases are TGTGCCAGTAGGCCCGGGACTCCGCCGGCCGGGGCCAACGTCCTGACTTTC.

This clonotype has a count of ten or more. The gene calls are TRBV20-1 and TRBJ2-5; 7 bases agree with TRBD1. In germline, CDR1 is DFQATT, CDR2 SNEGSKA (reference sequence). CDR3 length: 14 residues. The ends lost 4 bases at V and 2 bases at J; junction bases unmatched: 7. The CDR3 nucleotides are TGCAGTGCTAACAGGGGCGAGTTGCAAGAGACCCAGTACTTC. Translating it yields CSANRGELQETQYF.

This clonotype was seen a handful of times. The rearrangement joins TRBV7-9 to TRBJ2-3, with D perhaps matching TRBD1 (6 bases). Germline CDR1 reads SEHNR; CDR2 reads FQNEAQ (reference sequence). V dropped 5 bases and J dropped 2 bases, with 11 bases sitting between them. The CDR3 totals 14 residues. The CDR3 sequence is CASSPDRNTDTQYF. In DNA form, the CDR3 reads TGTGCCAGCAGCCCAGACAGGAACACAGATACGCAGTATTTT.

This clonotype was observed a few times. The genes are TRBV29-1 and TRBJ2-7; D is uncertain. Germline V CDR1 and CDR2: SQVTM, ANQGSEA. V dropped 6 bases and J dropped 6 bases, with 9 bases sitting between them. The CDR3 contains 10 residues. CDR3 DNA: TGCAGCGTCGGACCTGGCGAGCAGTACTTC. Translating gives CSVGPGEQYF.

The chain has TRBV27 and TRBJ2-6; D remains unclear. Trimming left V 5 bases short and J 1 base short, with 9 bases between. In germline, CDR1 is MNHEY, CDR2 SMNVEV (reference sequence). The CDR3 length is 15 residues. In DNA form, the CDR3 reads TGTGCCAGCAGTCCACTCGAATCTGGGGCCAACGTCCTGACTTTC. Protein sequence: CASSPLESGANVLTF.

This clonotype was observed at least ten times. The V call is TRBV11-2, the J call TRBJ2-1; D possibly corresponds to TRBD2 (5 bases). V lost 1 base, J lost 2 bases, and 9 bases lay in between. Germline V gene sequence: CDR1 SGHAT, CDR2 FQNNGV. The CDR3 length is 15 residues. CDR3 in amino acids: CASSLAGITYNEQFF. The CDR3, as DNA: TGTGCCAGCAGCTTAGCCGGGATTACCTACAATGAGCAGTTCTTC. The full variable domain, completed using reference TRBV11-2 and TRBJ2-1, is EAGVAQSPRYKIIEKRQSVAFWCNPISGHATLYWYQQILGQGPKLLIQFQNNGVVDDSQLPKDRFSAERLKGVDSTLKIQPAKLEDSAVYLCASSLAGITYNEQFFGPGTRLTVL.

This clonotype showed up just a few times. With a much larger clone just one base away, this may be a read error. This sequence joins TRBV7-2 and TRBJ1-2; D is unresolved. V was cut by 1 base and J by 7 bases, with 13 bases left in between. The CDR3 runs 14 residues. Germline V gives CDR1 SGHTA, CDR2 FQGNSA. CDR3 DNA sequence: TGTGCCAGCAGCTTAGAGAGGCGCAGGCGTGGCTACACCTTC. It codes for CASSLERRRRGYTF.

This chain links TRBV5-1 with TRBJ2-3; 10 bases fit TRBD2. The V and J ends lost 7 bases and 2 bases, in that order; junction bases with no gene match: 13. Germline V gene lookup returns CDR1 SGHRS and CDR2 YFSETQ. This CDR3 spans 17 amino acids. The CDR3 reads CASQWASGGAITDTQYF. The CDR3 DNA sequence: TGCGCCAGCCAATGGGCAAGCGGGGGGGCCATCACAGATACGCAGTATTTT.

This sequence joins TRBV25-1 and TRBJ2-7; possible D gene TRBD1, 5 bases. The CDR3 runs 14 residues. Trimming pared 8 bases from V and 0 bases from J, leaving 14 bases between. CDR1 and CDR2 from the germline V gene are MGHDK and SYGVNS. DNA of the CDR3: TGTGCCAGCCGCAAAGGGGCCAGCTCCTACGAGCAGTACTTC. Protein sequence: CASRKGASSYEQYF.

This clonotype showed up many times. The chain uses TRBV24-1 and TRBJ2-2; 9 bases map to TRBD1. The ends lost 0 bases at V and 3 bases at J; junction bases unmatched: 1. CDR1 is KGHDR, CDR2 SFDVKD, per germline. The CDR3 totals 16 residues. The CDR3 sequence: CATSDLRTGDTGELFF. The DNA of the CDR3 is TGTGCCACCAGTGATTTGCGGACAGGGGACACCGGGGAGCTGTTTTTT.

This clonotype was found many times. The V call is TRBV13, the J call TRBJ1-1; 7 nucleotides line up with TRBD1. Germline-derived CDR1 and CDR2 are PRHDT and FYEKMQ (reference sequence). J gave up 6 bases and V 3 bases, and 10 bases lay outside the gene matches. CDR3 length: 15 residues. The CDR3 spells CASSFGGGPAPEAFF. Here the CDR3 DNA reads TGTGCCAGCAGCTTTGGAGGGGGCCCCGCCCCTGAAGCTTTCTTT.

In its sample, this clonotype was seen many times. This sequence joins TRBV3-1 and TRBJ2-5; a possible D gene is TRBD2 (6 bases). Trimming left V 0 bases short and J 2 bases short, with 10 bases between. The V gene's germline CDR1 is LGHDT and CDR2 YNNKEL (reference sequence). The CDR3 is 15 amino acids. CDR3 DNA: TGTGCCAGCAGCCAAGATTCAGGGAGGCAAGAGACCCAGTACTTC. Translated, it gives CASSQDSGRQETQYF.

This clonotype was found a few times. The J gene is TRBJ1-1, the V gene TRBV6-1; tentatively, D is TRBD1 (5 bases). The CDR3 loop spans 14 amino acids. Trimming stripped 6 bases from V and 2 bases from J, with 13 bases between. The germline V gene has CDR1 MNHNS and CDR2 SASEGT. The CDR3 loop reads CASSHPRENTEAFF. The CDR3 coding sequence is TGTGCCAGCAGCCACCCCAGGGAAAACACTGAAGCTTTCTTT.

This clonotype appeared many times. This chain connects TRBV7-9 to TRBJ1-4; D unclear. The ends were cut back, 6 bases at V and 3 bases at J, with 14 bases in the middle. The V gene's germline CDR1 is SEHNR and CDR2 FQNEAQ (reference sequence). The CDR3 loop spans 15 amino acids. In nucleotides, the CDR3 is TGTGCCAGCAGGCCACTACAGTCTCCTAATGAAAAACTGTTTTTT. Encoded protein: CASRPLQSPNEKLFF.

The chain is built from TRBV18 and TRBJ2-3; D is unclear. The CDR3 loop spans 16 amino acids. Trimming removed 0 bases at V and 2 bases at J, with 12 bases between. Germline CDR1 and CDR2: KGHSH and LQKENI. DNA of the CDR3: TGTGCCAGCTCACCACCACGGCAGCTCATCACAGATACGCAGTATTTT. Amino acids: CASSPPRQLITDTQYF. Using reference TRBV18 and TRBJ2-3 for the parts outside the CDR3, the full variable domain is NAGVMQNPRHLVRRRGQEARLRCSPMKGHSHVYWYRQLPEEGLKFMVYLQKENIIDESGMPKERFSAEFPKEGPSILRIQQVVRGDSAAYFCASSPPRQLITDTQYFGPGTRLTVL.

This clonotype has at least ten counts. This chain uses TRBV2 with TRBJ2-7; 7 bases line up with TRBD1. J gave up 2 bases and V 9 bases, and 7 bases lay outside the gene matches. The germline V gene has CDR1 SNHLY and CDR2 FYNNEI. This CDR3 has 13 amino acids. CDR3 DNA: TGTGCCAGTTACTCCGGACAGGCCTACGAGCAGTACTTC. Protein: CASYSGQAYEQYF.

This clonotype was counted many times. The CDR3 DNA follows: TGTGCCAGCAGTTTAGCGGTGGAGGTCATTAGCAATCAGCCCCAGCATTTT. Translating gives CASSLAVEVISNQPQHF. V usage is TRBV12-3 or TRBV12-4 and J usage is TRBJ1-5; D ambiguous. This CDR3 comprises 17 residues. V lost 0 bases to trimming and J lost 0 bases, with 12 bases between them.